This T cell receptor beta chain was profiled in a study of CD8 T cell repertoires and HIV-1 epitope variants. About the study: 1M T cells were kept uncultured as a baseline.

Trimming pared 2 bases from V and 7 bases from J, leaving 5 bases between. The CDR3 consists of 11 residues. Germline V gives CDR1 MNHNY, CDR2 SVGAGI (reference sequence). To note about this clone: Antigen specificity is unknown.

Study observations and caveats: The assay identified only TCR beta chains of antigen-proliferating T cells. Roughly nine antigen-specific TCR beta clonotypes were found; roughly 6 seemed cross-reactive to variants.

Sequencing used immunoSEQ multiplex PCR; TCRdb keeps in-frame clones, though not all of them. The sample lists 5,000 to 6,500 clones, 64% occurring once. The origin of this receptor is a male donor with HIV. The rearrangement links TRBV6-6 to TRBJ1-1; maybe TRBD1 (5 bases). The sequencing sample was made of cultured CD8+ T cells derived from PBMCs. CDR3: CASSYRGEAFF. CDR3 in DNA: TGTGCCAGCAGTTACAGGGGTGAAGCTTTCTTT.